Reported below is one T cell receptor beta chain. This sample was taken from a study of PD-L1 blockade in urothelial cancer. About the study: Prior chemotherapy ranged from 0 to 3 regimens per patient. Samples came from 3 weeks, at the second dose, and 6 weeks into treatment.

Profiled with immunoSEQ multiplex PCR; TCRdb holds only in-frame clones, not every one. The data hold 55,000 to 70,000 clones, with roughly 87% observed a single time. This sequence was found in a man in his 70s with urothelial cancer. The specimen comprised PBMCs, sampled around atezolizumab (anti-PD-L1) treatment.

The CDR3 bases are TGTGCCTGGAGGGGGCTTTACGAGCAGTACTTC. Its protein is CAWRGLYEQYF. The chain carries TRBV30 and TRBJ2-7, with a weak D call TRBD1 (5 bases). The V gene's germline CDR1 is GTSNPN and CDR2 SVGIG (reference sequence). CDR3 length: 11 residues. V lost 3 bases and J 4 bases, leaving 7 bases between the germline ends.